This TCR beta chain was retrieved from a study of tumor-infiltrating lymphocytes in primary liver carcinoma. General study findings and limits: Lower overlap was observed for tumor-adjacent and tumor-blood pairs relative to tumor region pairs.

RNA and DNA were co-extracted from around 20-30 mg of unsorted bulk tissue. This clonotype has a single count. Its antigen is unknown. V lost 3 bases and J lost 6, with 27 bases in between. Looked up from germline, CDR1 is LGHNA and CDR2 is YNFKEQ. CDR3 length equals 18 residues. Constant-region priming of about 520 ng total RNA yielded TCR beta cDNA. Library construction for TCR beta comprised three nested multiplex PCR rounds performed with slightly modified ARM-PCR. Both of the initial two PCR rounds ran for approximately 11 cycles and employed TRBV1-TRBV30 forward primers alongside a C-beta reverse primer. TCRdb re-called the multiplex PCR reads through MiXCR, storing one row per CDR3 protein. The sample consists of 20,000 to 25,000 distinct CDR3 sequences, over 75% of them appearing once.

The TCR was taken from a woman aged 25 to 39 with primary liver carcinoma and hepatitis B virus infection. The gene calls are TRBV4-2 and TRBJ2-7, with a possible D match to TRBD1 (6 bases). Source material: liver tumor tissue from sampling region 2. Subset of the sample: tumor region T2, inferior pole. The CDR3 nucleotides read TGTGCCAGCAGCCAGAAACACCTAGGACAGTGGGGGCCGCGCGAGCAGTACTTC. Amino acids: CASSQKHLGQWGPREQYF.